The entry below describes one T cell receptor (beta chain). Original data processing: For nucleated cells, counts were estimated from reference gene primer amplification. TCRdb's table, derived via immunoSEQ multiplex PCR, lists solely in-frame clones and lacks some. V, J and clone size are those of that table, while D and trimming were read from the DNA. The table has approximately 240,000 clones, under 85% seen once; the top ten hold around 5.5%. This sample is part of a study of blood T cell repertoires in COVID-19. Study-wide background: Acute-phase and convalescent COVID-19 samples originated in the United States, Italy and Spain. PBMCs, B-cell-depleted T cells, or T cells provided the cDNA or gDNA that made up the material.

This CDR3 region has 14 residues. Germline-derived CDR1 and CDR2 are LGHDT and YNNKEL (reference sequence). The V end was cut by 3 bases, the J end by 9 bases, with 12 bases between. This clonotype originated in a human donor in a cohort sampled during active COVID-19. The sequenced material came from peripheral blood. The chain has TRBV3-1 (or the pseudogene TRBV3-2) and TRBJ1-6; D might be TRBD1 (6 bases). The CDR3 loop is CASSQQGWGSPLHF. In DNA, the CDR3 is TGTGCCAGCAGCCAGCAGGGGTGGGGTTCACCCCTCCACTTT.